The rows below give T cell receptor beta chains drawn from one sample of a study of shared clonotypes between healthy human individuals. Sequencing was performed with immunoSEQ multiplex PCR; in TCRdb, only in-frame clones are kept and a portion is missing. Of 170,000 or so clones listed, 66% are singletons. The material sequenced was memory CD4+ T cells sorted from blood. The receptors shown here come from a man in his thirties or forties in good health. Both conserved end residues are part of each CDR3. The order of the fields is V gene, D gene, J gene, clone size, CDR3 protein, CDR3 DNA. D genes are given only for firm matches. Some rows have no size entry. The others give once, few or many, or a class for an expanded clone.

>TRBV9|NA|TRBJ2-1|once
CASSRGGPSYNEQFF
TGTGCCAGCAGCCGCGGGGGCCCCTCCTACAATGAGCAGTTCTTC
>TRBV5-6|TRBD2|TRBJ2-1|NA
CASSLVTSGRLESHNEQFF
TGTGCCAGCAGCTTGGTTACTAGCGGGAGACTGGAGTCCCACAATGAGCAGTTCTTC
>TRBV9|NA|TRBJ2-1|NA
CASSVGGSASYNEQFF
TGTGCCAGCAGCGTAGGAGGGTCGGCTTCCTACAATGAGCAGTTCTTC
>TRBV4-1|NA|TRBJ1-1|few
CASSQRTDTEAFF
TGCGCCAGCAGCCAGAGGACAGACACTGAAGCTTTCTTT
>TRBV28|NA|TRBJ1-5|NA
CASTPYPTKWNQPQHF
TGTGCCAGCACCCCCTACCCCACGAAATGGAATCAGCCCCAGCATTTT
>TRBV2|NA|TRBJ1-1|once
CASSEEIRGSSAFF
TGTGCCAGCAGTGAAGAAATCAGGGGCTCATCAGCTTTCTTT
>TRBV5-1|NA|TRBJ2-3|NA
CASTELDTQYF
TGCGCCAGCACGGAGCTAGATACGCAGTATTTT
>TRBV7-2|NA|TRBJ1-2|once
CASSLDLSFYGYTF
TGTGCCAGCAGCTTAGACCTCAGTTTCTATGGCTACACCTTC
>TRBV7-2|NA|TRBJ2-1|NA
CASSLVARNEQFF
TGTGCCAGCAGCTTAGTAGCGCGGAATGAGCAGTTCTTC
>TRBV5-1|TRBD2|TRBJ2-5|NA
CASSLALAGGLQETQYF
TGCGCCAGCAGCTTGGCACTAGCGGGAGGCCTCCAAGAGACCCAGTACTTC
>TRBV5-1|TRBD1|TRBJ1-2|NA
CASSLQGPPDRAYGYTF
TGCGCCAGCAGCTTACAGGGGCCACCCGATAGGGCCTATGGCTACACCTTC
>TRBV6-5|NA|TRBJ2-1|few
CASSRIGASNEQFF
TGTGCCAGCAGTCGGATTGGGGCGTCGAATGAGCAGTTCTTC
>TRBV19|NA|TRBJ1-5|NA
CASSIGIRDGGQPQHF
TGTGCCAGTAGTATAGGCATCCGGGACGGTGGTCAGCCCCAGCATTTT
>TRBV19|NA|TRBJ2-2|NA
CASRPAGIRTAGELFF
TGTGCCAGCCGCCCCGCGGGGATTCGAACTGCCGGGGAGCTGTTTTTT
>TRBV11-2|NA|TRBJ1-2|NA
CASSPRGGSDGYTF
TGTGCCAGCAGCCCACGGGGAGGGAGTGATGGCTACACCTTC
>TRBV5-4|NA|TRBJ2-5|NA
CASSSLGETQYF
TGTGCCAGCAGCAGCCTGGGGGAGACCCAGTACTTC
>TRBV6-1|TRBD1|TRBJ2-7|NA
CASSGWGQGVF
TGTGCCAGCAGTGGATGGGGACAGGGTGTGTTC
>TRBV6-1|TRBD1|TRBJ1-1|NA
CASSPQGGTEAFF
TGTGCCAGCAGTCCGCAGGGGGGTACTGAAGCTTTCTTT
>TRBV2|TRBD1|TRBJ2-7|NA
CASSGERAGGNEQYF
TGTGCCAGCAGTGGGGAGCGCGCAGGGGGCAACGAGCAGTACTTC
>TRBV2|NA|TRBJ2-5|many
CASSELVAPQYF
TGTGCCAGCAGTGAGTTAGTAGCGCCCCAGTACTTC
>TRBV6-4|NA|TRBJ2-1|NA
CASYVGIPYNEQFF
TGTGCCAGCTACGTGGGGATACCCTACAATGAGCAGTTCTTC
>TRBV21-1|NA|TRBJ1-5|NA
CASSKGAATSKQAQHF
TGTGCCAGCAGCAAAGGGGCCGCAACTTCTAAACAGGCCCAGCATTTT
>TRBV7-2|NA|TRBJ2-7|NA
CASSGRVGGYEQYF
TGTGCCAGCAGTGGCAGGGTAGGAGGCTACGAGCAGTACTTC
>TRBV4-2|NA|TRBJ2-3|NA
CASSLATGTSTDTQYF
TGTGCCAGCAGCCTAGCAACCGGGACTAGCACAGATACGCAGTATTTT
>TRBV2|NA|TRBJ2-7|NA
CASREGRVVYEQYF
TGTGCCAGCAGGGAAGGCAGGGTAGTCTACGAGCAGTACTTC
>TRBV30|NA|TRBJ1-1|NA
CAWSVLRNTEAFF
TGTGCCTGGAGTGTACTTCGGAACACTGAAGCTTTCTTT
>TRBV4-2|NA|TRBJ2-3|NA
CASSQARWVGQGDQGADTQYF
TGTGCCAGCAGCCAAGCCCGTTGGGTAGGGCAGGGAGATCAGGGCGCAGATACGCAGTATTTT
>TRBV7-9|TRBD1|TRBJ2-1|NA
CASSRDRGSLNEQFF
TGTGCCAGCAGCCGCGACAGGGGGTCCCTCAATGAGCAGTTCTTC
>TRBV7-6|NA|TRBJ2-2|NA
CASSYLGVGAVNTGELFF
TGTGCCAGCAGCTATTTGGGAGTGGGAGCAGTGAACACCGGGGAGCTGTTTTTT
>TRBV10-3|TRBD2|TRBJ2-7|NA
CAISENEAGSDEQYF
TGTGCCATCAGTGAGAACGAAGCGGGAAGCGACGAGCAGTACTTC
>TRBV13|TRBD2|TRBJ2-1|NA
CASSLGHIILGTRDDEQFF
TGTGCCAGCAGCTTAGGCCATATTATTCTTGGGACTAGAGATGATGAGCAGTTCTTC
>TRBV15|NA|TRBJ2-7|NA
CATSREGYEQYF
TGTGCCACCAGCAGAGAGGGGTACGAGCAGTACTTC
>TRBV18|NA|TRBJ1-5|NA
CASSPPGAGRGNQPQHF
TGTGCCAGCTCACCACCAGGGGCGGGCAGGGGAAATCAGCCCCAGCATTTT
>TRBV7-3|TRBD2|TRBJ2-2|NA
CASSLGTSGNTGELFF
TGTGCCAGCAGCTTGGGGACTAGCGGGAACACCGGGGAGCTGTTTTTT
>TRBV5-1|NA|TRBJ2-1|many
CASSLEIPYNEQFF
TGCGCCAGCAGCTTAGAAATCCCCTACAATGAGCAGTTCTTC
>TRBV2|TRBD1|TRBJ2-7|NA
CASSDDRGTYEQYF
TGTGCCAGCAGTGACGACAGGGGGACCTACGAGCAGTACTTC
>TRBV9|TRBD2|TRBJ2-5|many
CASSATSGFPPGETQYF
TGTGCCAGCAGCGCGACTAGCGGGTTCCCTCCCGGGGAGACCCAGTACTTC
>TRBV5-1|NA|TRBJ2-7|NA
CASSLWGLRGAEQYF
TGCGCCAGCAGCTTGTGGGGGCTGAGGGGAGCCGAGCAGTACTTC
>TRBV7-2|NA|TRBJ2-1|few
CASTLAAAAYNEQFF
TGTGCCAGCACCCTGGCGGCAGCAGCCTACAATGAGCAGTTCTTC
>TRBV27|NA|TRBJ1-5|NA
CASSFAGSQGNNQPQHF
TGTGCCAGCAGCTTCGCCGGGTCGCAGGGGAATAATCAGCCCCAGCATTTT
>TRBV11-2|NA|TRBJ2-5|few
CASSLVPGRETQYF
TGTGCCAGCAGCTTAGTCCCAGGGAGGGAGACCCAGTACTTC
>TRBV27|NA|TRBJ1-5|NA
CASSFQGYSNQPQHF
TGTGCCAGCAGTTTCCAGGGTTATAGCAATCAGCCCCAGCATTTT
>TRBV5-3|NA|TRBJ1-2|NA
CARTSLRTALVVGYTF
TGTGCCAGAACCTCCCTTAGGACGGCCCTAGTAGTTGGCTACACCTTC
>TRBV5-5|TRBD1|TRBJ2-3|NA
CASTLMTGYGVDTQYF
TGTGCCAGCACCTTAATGACAGGGTACGGTGTGGATACGCAGTATTTT
>TRBV7-4|TRBD2|TRBJ2-3|NA
CASSGEGTSGRPQYF
TGTGCCAGCAGCGGGGAAGGGACTAGCGGGAGGCCGCAGTATTTT
>TRBV7-2|NA|TRBJ1-5|NA
CASSLAGRQPQHF
TGTGCCAGCAGCTTAGCGGGTCGGCAGCCCCAGCATTTT
>TRBV13|TRBD1|TRBJ1-5|once
CASSLDGRTGNGNQPQHF
TGTGCCAGCAGCTTAGATGGCAGGACAGGGAACGGCAATCAGCCCCAGCATTTT
>TRBV28|NA|TRBJ2-1|NA
CASSPARVPVNEQFF
TGTGCCAGCAGCCCCGCCAGGGTTCCCGTGAATGAGCAGTTCTTC
>TRBV5-8|TRBD1|TRBJ2-7|NA
CASSPGQLKEQYF
TGTGCCAGCAGCCCGGGACAGTTGAAGGAGCAGTACTTC
>TRBV5-1|NA|TRBJ1-2|NA
CASSLEGAGPEGYTF
TGCGCCAGCAGCTTGGAAGGTGCCGGGCCGGAGGGCTACACCTTC
>TRBV20-1|NA|TRBJ1-1|NA
CSASEHTEAFF
TGCAGTGCTAGTGAACACACTGAAGCTTTCTTT